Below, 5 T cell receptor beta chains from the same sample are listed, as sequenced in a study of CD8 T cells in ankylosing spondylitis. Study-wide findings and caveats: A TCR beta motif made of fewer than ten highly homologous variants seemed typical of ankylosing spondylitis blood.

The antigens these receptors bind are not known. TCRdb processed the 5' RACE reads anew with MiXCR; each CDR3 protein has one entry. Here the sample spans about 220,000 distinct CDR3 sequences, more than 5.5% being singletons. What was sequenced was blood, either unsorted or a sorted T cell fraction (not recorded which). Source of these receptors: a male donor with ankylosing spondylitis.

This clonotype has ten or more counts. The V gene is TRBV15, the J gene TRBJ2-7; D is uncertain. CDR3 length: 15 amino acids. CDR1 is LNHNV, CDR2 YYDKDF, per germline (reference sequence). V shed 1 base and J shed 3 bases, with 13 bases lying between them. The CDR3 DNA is TGTGCCACCAGCAGAGGGGTAGGGTTGAGCTACGAGCAGTACTTC. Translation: CATSRGVGLSYEQYF.

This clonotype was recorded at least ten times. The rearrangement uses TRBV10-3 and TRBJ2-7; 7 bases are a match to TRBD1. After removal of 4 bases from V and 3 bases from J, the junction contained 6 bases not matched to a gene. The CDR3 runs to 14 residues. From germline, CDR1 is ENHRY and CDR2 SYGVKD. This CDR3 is CAISGPGQNYEQYF. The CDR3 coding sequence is TGTGCCATCAGTGGTCCGGGACAGAACTACGAGCAGTACTTC.

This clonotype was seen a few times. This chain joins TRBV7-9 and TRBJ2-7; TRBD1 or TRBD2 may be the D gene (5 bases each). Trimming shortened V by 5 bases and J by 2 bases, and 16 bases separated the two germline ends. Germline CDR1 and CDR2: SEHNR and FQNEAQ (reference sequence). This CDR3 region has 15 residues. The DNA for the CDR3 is TGTGCCAGCAGCGCCCCCGGGACCGCTCCCTACGAGCAGTACTTC. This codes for CASSAPGTAPYEQYF.

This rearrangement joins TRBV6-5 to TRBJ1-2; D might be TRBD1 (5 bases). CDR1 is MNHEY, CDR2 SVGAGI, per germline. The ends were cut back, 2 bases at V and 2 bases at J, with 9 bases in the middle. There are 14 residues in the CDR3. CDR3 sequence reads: CASSYEGENYGYTF. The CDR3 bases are TGTGCCAGCAGTTACGAAGGGGAGAACTATGGCTACACCTTC.

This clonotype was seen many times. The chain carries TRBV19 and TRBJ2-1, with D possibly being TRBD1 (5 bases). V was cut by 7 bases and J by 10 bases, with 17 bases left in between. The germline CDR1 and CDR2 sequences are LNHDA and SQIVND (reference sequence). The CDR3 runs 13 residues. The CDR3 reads CASTVGQGSEQFF. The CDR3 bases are TGTGCCAGTACCGTTGGGCAGGGCAGCGAGCAGTTCTTC.